This TCR beta chain stems from a study of OX40 agonist ivuxolimab in advanced cancers. Study-wide results and caveats: Averaged across samples, CD8+ T cells carried more expanded clones than CD4+ did.

Comments on this clone: Its matching antigen is unknown.

Repertoires were generated with immunoSEQ multiplex PCR, while TCRdb's copy carries only in-frame clones and drops some. The table has under 70,000 clones, more than 80% seen once. J was trimmed by 6 bases and V by 10 bases; bases with no gene match: 5. Germline CDR1 ENHRY, CDR2 SYGVKD. The length of the CDR3 is 12 residues. It was autoimmune disease history or systemic immunosuppression that excluded patients. The chain links TRBV10-3 to TRBJ2-2, with 7 bases that match TRBD1. This sequence was found in an adult with an advanced solid tumor such as melanoma, head and neck, liver or kidney cancer. This specimen was CD4+ or CD8+ T cells sorted from blood, taken in a trial of the OX40 agonist ivuxolimab. The CDR3 reads CATKQGAGELFF. The CDR3 DNA follows: TGTGCCACCAAGCAGGGGGCCGGGGAGCTGTTTTTT.